The next 25 T cell receptor beta chains were all read from a single sample in a study of early T cells in non-severe SARS-CoV-2 infection. In TCRdb, the 5' RACE reads were re-called with MiXCR into one record per CDR3 protein. Of 100,000 or so distinct CDR3 sequences listed, 16% are singletons. The sample in question was whole blood, obtained at baseline. These receptors were obtained from an adult who was a healthcare worker with PCR-confirmed SARS-CoV-2 infection or an uninfected control (not recorded which).

The chain links TRBV20-1 to TRBJ2-7, with D possibly TRBD2 on 5 matching bases. Trimming removed 2 bases at V and 4 bases at J, with 15 bases between. The CDR3 loop spans 14 amino acids. Germline lookup yields CDR1 DFQATT and CDR2 SNEGSKA (reference sequence). CDR3 in DNA: TGCAGTGCTAGACGGGAAGAAACTGTTTACGAGCAGTACTTC. This sequence encodes CSARREETVYEQYF.

Concerning this clonotype: The junction differs from germline at one of its ends, possibly a read error. The chain links TRBV28 to TRBJ2-7, with TRBD2 identical over 8 bases. The CDR3 totals 13 residues. Per the germline V gene, CDR1 is MDHEN and CDR2 is SYDVKM. CDR3 sequence: CVSSLSGSSEQYF. In DNA, the CDR3 is TGTGTCAGCAGTTTAAGCGGGAGTAGCGAGCAGTACTTC. The complete variable domain, with remaining parts taken from reference TRBV28 and TRBJ2-7, reads DVKVTQSSRYLVKRTGEKVFLECVQDMDHENMFWYRQDPGLGLRLIYFSYDVKMKEKGDIPEGYSVSREKKERFSLILESASTNQTSMYLCVSSLSGSSEQYFGPGTRLTVT.

The gene calls are TRBV29-1 and TRBJ1-2; no clear D. Germline CDR1 SQVTM, CDR2 ANQGSEA. The CDR3 covers 15 residues. Trimming took off 0 bases at V and 2 bases at J, with 13 bases between the two ends. The CDR3 bases are TGCAGCGTTGAAGATCGAGAGGGATTGAACTATGGCTACACCTTC. Translating gives CSVEDREGLNYGYTF.

The chain joins TRBV28 to TRBJ2-5; D is possibly TRBD2 (5 bases). There are 14 residues in the CDR3. Germline values: CDR1 MDHEN, CDR2 SYDVKM. V was trimmed by 6 bases and J by 1 base, leaving 12 bases between them. The CDR3: CASSQSGFQETQYF. The CDR3 coding sequence is TGTGCCAGCAGCCAAAGCGGCTTCCAAGAGACCCAGTACTTC.

This clonotype was counted between two and nine times. This chain uses TRBV20-1 with TRBJ2-1; a weak D match, TRBD1 (5 bases). The V end was cut by 0 bases, the J end by 0 bases, with 12 bases between. The CDR3 consists of 16 residues. CDR1 and CDR2 from the germline V gene are DFQATT and SNEGSKA (reference sequence). CDR3 protein: CSARDLQGSSYNEQFF. The CDR3, as DNA: TGCAGTGCTAGAGATCTCCAGGGTAGCTCCTACAATGAGCAGTTCTTC.

This clonotype showed up just a few times. The DNA for the CDR3 is TGCAGCGTGGGGACAGGTCAGCATCAGCCCCAGCATTTT. This codes for CSVGTGQHQPQHF. This rearrangement joins TRBV29-1 to TRBJ1-5; TRBD1 agrees at 8 bases. CDR1 is SQVTM, CDR2 ANQGSEA, per germline. V was pared by 6 bases and J by 5 bases, with 6 bases of the junction left unmatched. The CDR3 totals 13 residues.

In this sample, this clonotype turned up many times. The chain carries TRBV7-9 and TRBJ1-2, with 10 bases matching TRBD1. V gave up 4 bases and J gave up 8 bases; unmatched junction bases: 16. The germline gives CDR1 SEHNR, CDR2 FQNEAQ (reference sequence). The CDR3 has 17 amino acids. The CDR3 region is CASSSLPNPGTGEGYTF. CDR3 in DNA: TGTGCCAGCAGCTCCCTCCCAAACCCCGGGACAGGGGAGGGCTACACCTTC. The entire variable domain, with the rest obtained from reference TRBV7-9 and TRBJ1-2, is as follows: DTGVSQNPRHKITKRGQNVTFRCDPISEHNRLYWYRQTLGQGPEFLTYFQNEAQLEKSRLLSDRFSAERPKGSFSTLEIQRTEQGDSAMYLCASSSLPNPGTGEGYTFGSGTRLTVV.

A few counts support this clonotype. The chain carries TRBV18 and TRBJ1-1, with D perhaps TRBD1 (6 bases). Looked up from germline, CDR1 is KGHSH and CDR2 is LQKENI. V lost 2 bases and J lost 4, with 8 bases in between. The CDR3 extends over 13 amino acids. The CDR3 sequence: CASSPGGFTEAFF. CDR3 nucleotide sequence: TGTGCCAGCTCACCAGGGGGCTTCACTGAAGCTTTCTTT.

The chain recombines TRBV7-6 with TRBJ2-1, with 9 nucleotides matching TRBD1. V trimming: 3 bases; J trimming: 6 bases; junction bases outside the gene matches: 3. The CDR3 contains 14 residues. Per germline, CDR1 SGHVS and CDR2 FNYEAQ. The CDR3 region is CASSLDRGRNEQFF. The CDR3 DNA sequence: TGTGCCAGCAGCTTGGACAGGGGCCGCAATGAGCAGTTCTTC.

This clonotype was seen a handful of times. Here the CDR3 reads CASSVGEEPSYGYTF. CDR3 nucleotide sequence: TGTGCCAGCAGCGTAGGAGAGGAGCCCTCCTATGGCTACACCTTC. The chain employs TRBV9 and TRBJ1-2; no firm D call. The CDR3 length is 15 residues. CDR1 is SGDLS and CDR2 is YYNGEE in the germline V gene. V was clipped by 0 bases and J by 4 bases, with 13 bases between them.

This clonotype was picked up a small number of times. The chain uses TRBV27 and TRBJ1-5; D gene uncertain. Germline V lookup: CDR1 MNHEY, CDR2 SMNVEV (reference sequence). V gave up 6 bases and J gave up 6 bases, with 15 bases separating them. The CDR3 sequence is 14 residues long. The CDR3 is CASSRSSWSQPQHF. As DNA, the CDR3 is TGTGCCAGCAGCCGCTCCAGCTGGTCTCAGCCCCAGCATTTT.

The rearrangement uses TRBV6-4 and TRBJ1-1; 9 nucleotides agree with TRBD1. The CDR3 sequence is 13 residues long. J lost 10 bases, V lost 3 bases, and 6 bases had no gene match. The germline gives CDR1 MRHNA, CDR2 SNTAGT. CDR3 sequence reads: CASSERGTGRAFF. CDR3 DNA sequence: TGTGCCAGCAGTGAACGGGGGACAGGGAGAGCTTTCTTT.

The genes are TRBV24-1 and TRBJ2-1; unclear D gene. The V end lost 3 bases, the J end lost 4 bases, and 6 bases lay between the germline ends. Germline CDR1 is KGHDR and CDR2 is SFDVKD. CDR3 size: 13 residues. This CDR3 is CATSDSQYNEQFF. CDR3 bases: TGTGCCACCAGTGATAGCCAGTACAATGAGCAGTTCTTC.

This clonotype was observed many times. The chain uses TRBV12-3 or TRBV12-4 and TRBJ1-2; the D gene is possibly TRBD1 (6 bases). The CDR3 length is 15 residues. The ends were cut back, 5 bases at V and 4 bases at J, with 17 bases in the middle. The CDR3 loop is CASSLRTVPGYGYTF. The CDR3 DNA reads TGTGCCAGCAGTCTCCGGACAGTCCCAGGCTATGGCTACACCTTC.

In this sample, this clonotype turned up a few times. The rearrangement uses TRBV4-3 and TRBJ2-1, with 7 nucleotides matching TRBD1. V dropped 1 base and J dropped 7; count of bases not matched to a gene: 4. Germline V gives CDR1 LGHNA, CDR2 YSLEER. The CDR3 has 14 amino acids. This CDR3 is CASSQGTQGNEQFF. The CDR3 coding sequence is TGCGCCAGCAGCCAAGGGACACAGGGGAATGAGCAGTTCTTC.

This clonotype appeared a few times. CDR3 amino acids: CASSPRGTSTDTQYF. In nucleotides, the CDR3 is TGTGCCAGCAGCCCCCGCGGGACTAGCACAGATACGCAGTATTTT. The chain joins TRBV11-2 to TRBJ2-3, with D perhaps TRBD2 (6 bases). Trimming removed 5 bases from V and 0 bases from J, with 12 bases in between. The germline gives CDR1 SGHAT, CDR2 FQNNGV. This CDR3 comprises 15 residues.

The chain recombines TRBV30 with TRBJ2-7; 7 bases align to TRBD2. V was clipped by 4 bases and J by 6 bases; unmatched bases: 6. Germline loops: CDR1 GTSNPN, CDR2 SVGIG (reference sequence). The CDR3 is 12 amino acids. The DNA of the CDR3 is TGTGCCTGGACTAGCGGTAGTAGCGAGCAGTACTTC. Its protein is CAWTSGSSEQYF.

This clonotype was counted at least ten times. The V call is TRBV25-1, the J call TRBJ2-4; 7 bases fit TRBD2. The CDR3 extends over 15 amino acids. With 1 base clipped from V and 3 bases from J, the junction kept 3 bases outside the gene matches. Germline CDR1 is MGHDK and CDR2 is SYGVNS. CDR3 in amino acids: CASSEWGGDKNIQYF. The CDR3 DNA reads TGTGCCAGCAGTGAATGGGGAGGGGACAAAAACATTCAGTACTTC. The variable domain in full, completed from reference TRBV25-1 and TRBJ2-4, reads EADIYQTPRYLVIGTGKKITLECSQTMGHDKMYWYQQDPGMELHLIHYSYGVNSTEKGDLSSESTVSRIRTEHFPLTLESARPSHTSQYLCASSEWGGDKNIQYFGAGTRLSVL.

This clonotype came up many times. The chain employs TRBV27 and TRBJ2-7; 9 bases fit TRBD1. Germline CDR1 reads MNHEY; CDR2 reads SMNVEV (reference sequence). The CDR3 loop spans 14 amino acids. Trimming at V came to 1 base and at J to 3 bases, leaving 1 base not matched to a gene. The CDR3, as DNA: TGTGCCAGCAGTTTATTGGGACAGGGCTACGAGCAGTACTTC. This sequence encodes CASSLLGQGYEQYF.

The CDR3 protein is CASTRGEGVNEQFF. The CDR3 DNA reads TGCGCCAGCACCAGGGGGGAGGGGGTTAATGAGCAGTTCTTC. J is TRBJ2-1 and V is TRBV10-2; tentatively, D is TRBD1 or TRBD2 (7 bases each). The germline V and J ends were trimmed by 7 bases and 7 bases, with 17 bases remaining between them. Germline V CDR1 and CDR2: WSHSY, SAAADI. This CDR3 has 14 residues.

The rearrangement links TRBV19 to TRBJ2-5; 13 bases match TRBD2. The CDR3 runs to 16 residues. Per the germline V gene, CDR1 is LNHDA and CDR2 is SQIVND (reference sequence). V was pared by 5 bases and J by 0 bases, with 3 bases of the junction left unmatched. CDR3 sequence reads: CASSLGLAGNQETQYF. The CDR3 DNA reads TGTGCCAGTAGTTTGGGACTAGCGGGGAACCAAGAGACCCAGTACTTC.

The chain is built from TRBV6-1 and TRBJ2-7; the D is unclear. Trimming took off 8 bases at V and 1 base at J, with 18 bases between the two ends. Germline assignment: CDR1 MNHNS and CDR2 SASEGT. The CDR3 consists of 15 residues. CDR3 protein: CASGWGDLRSYEQYF. The CDR3 bases are TGTGCCAGCGGATGGGGTGACTTACGATCCTACGAGCAGTACTTC.

This chain connects TRBV20-1 to TRBJ2-7, with D tentatively TRBD2 (6 bases). CDR3 length equals 12 residues. Trimming removed 0 bases at V and 8 bases at J, with 11 bases between. Germline CDR1 and CDR2: DFQATT and SNEGSKA (reference sequence). As DNA, the CDR3 is TGCAGTGCTAGAGACCCACTAGCCCAGCAGTACTTC. The encoded protein is CSARDPLAQQYF.

This clonotype was seen many times. This sequence joins TRBV18 and TRBJ2-2; D is ambiguous. With 6 bases removed from V and 2 bases from J, the gap between germline ends came to 4 bases. This CDR3 is 12 amino acids long. The germline V gene encodes CDR1 KGHSH and CDR2 LQKENI. CDR3 region: CASSENTGELFF. The CDR3 DNA reads TGTGCCAGCTCCGAAAACACCGGGGAGCTGTTTTTT.

The V call is TRBV28, the J call TRBJ2-2, with D hard to call. The CDR3 extends over 12 amino acids. Trimming removed 5 bases at V and 3 bases at J, with 4 bases between. Per the germline V gene, CDR1 is MDHEN and CDR2 is SYDVKM. The DNA of the CDR3 is TGTGCCAGCAGTCATTACACCGGGGAGCTGTTTTTT. It encodes CASSHYTGELFF.